This T cell receptor beta chain is drawn from a study of radiotherapy plus CTLA-4 blockade in lung cancer. General observations from the study: With interferon-beta, early dynamics of blood T cell clones were reported to best predict response.

The length of the CDR3 is 14 residues. Germline lookup yields CDR1 LNHDA and CDR2 SQIVND (reference sequence). The V end lost 4 bases, the J end lost 2 bases, and 11 bases lay between the germline ends. A single count supports this clone. The antigen is not known. The table came from immunoSEQ multiplex PCR; TCRdb's copy has only in-frame clones and leaves some out. This sample carries approximately 35,000 clones, around 83% of them seen once, and the ten largest clones take 5.8%. V gene TRBV19 combines with J gene TRBJ2-5, with a weak D call TRBD1 (5 bases). The origin of this receptor is a human donor with non-small cell lung cancer who had stable disease on radiotherapy plus ipilimumab. The input for sequencing was peripheral blood, taken from a patient treated with radiotherapy plus ipilimumab. CDR3 DNA: TGTGCCAGTAGTAAATTGGGGCCACAAGAGACCCAGTACTTC. Amino acid sequence: CASSKLGPQETQYF.